This T cell receptor beta chain appears in the sequencing data of a study of cytomegalovirus exposure and HLA in healthy donors. This clone was seen only once. Compared with germline, one end of the junction differs, possibly owing to a read error. The CDR3 loop spans 14 amino acids. The germline V gene has CDR1 SSHAT and CDR2 FNYEAQ (reference sequence). Donors had nominal health at sampling but likely had unrecorded immune exposures. With 60 Vbeta and 13 Jbeta primers, the PCR was carried out. The method was immunoSEQ multiplex PCR; TCRdb's version includes in-frame clones alone and lacks a portion of them. The repertoire holds roughly 100,000 clones, with over 70% as singletons.

This chain joins TRBV7-7 and TRBJ2-3; TRBD2 matches at 7 bases. This TCR was recovered from a woman between 40 and 50 years old in good health and CMV-seronegative. Material: PBMCs. The CDR3 nucleotides read TGTGCTAGCAGCACCGGGACTACCACAGATACGCAGTATTTT. It codes for CASSTGTTTDTQYF.